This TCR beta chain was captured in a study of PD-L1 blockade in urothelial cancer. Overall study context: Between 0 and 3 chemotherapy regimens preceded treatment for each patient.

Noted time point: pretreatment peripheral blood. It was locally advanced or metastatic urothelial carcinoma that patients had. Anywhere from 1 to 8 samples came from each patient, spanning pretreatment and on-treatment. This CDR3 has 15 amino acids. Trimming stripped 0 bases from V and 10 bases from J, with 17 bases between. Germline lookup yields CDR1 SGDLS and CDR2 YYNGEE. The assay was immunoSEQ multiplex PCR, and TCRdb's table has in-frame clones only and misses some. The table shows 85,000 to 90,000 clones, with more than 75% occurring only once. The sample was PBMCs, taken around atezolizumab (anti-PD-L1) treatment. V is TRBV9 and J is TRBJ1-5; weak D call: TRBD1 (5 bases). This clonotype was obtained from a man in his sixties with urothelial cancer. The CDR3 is CASSVGGDDNDPQHF. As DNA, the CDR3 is TGTGCCAGCAGCGTAGGGGGGGACGATAACGATCCCCAGCATTTT.